A selection of T cell receptor beta chains follows, all from one sample in a study of T cell responses to AZD1222 COVID-19 vaccine. Produced via immunoSEQ multiplex PCR; TCRdb's table is partial and in-frame only. The sample records 110,000 or so clones, roughly 90% being singletons. Source: peripheral blood, taken on day 0 of AZD1222 vaccination. These receptors were taken from an adult in good health. CDR3s include the opening cysteine and the closing phenylalanine or tryptophan. Fields, in order: V gene, clone size, J gene, D gene, CDR3 DNA, CDR3 protein. The D gene is left open where the match is weak. A row's size may be missing; if present it is once, few, many or a size class.

V gene: TRBV6-2/TRBV6-3; clone size: NA; J gene: TRBJ1-5; D gene: TRBD1; CDR3 DNA: TGTGCCAGCAGTCGAGGACAGGTGGAAAGTCATTTT; CDR3 protein: CASSRGQVESHF
V gene: TRBV25-1; clone size: NA; J gene: TRBJ2-7; D gene: TRBD1; CDR3 DNA: TGTGCCAGCCGGCGAGGACAGGGCTACGAGCAGTACTTC; CDR3 protein: CASRRGQGYEQYF
V gene: TRBV27; clone size: once; J gene: TRBJ1-5; D gene: NA; CDR3 DNA: TGTGCCAGCAGTTTATCGCACGGTAGCAATCAGCCCCAGCATTTT; CDR3 protein: CASSLSHGSNQPQHF
V gene: TRBV7-3; clone size: NA; J gene: TRBJ1-5; D gene: NA; CDR3 DNA: TGTGCCAGCAGCTTGGGGCCAAATCAGCCCCAGCATTTT; CDR3 protein: CASSLGPNQPQHF
V gene: TRBV4-1; clone size: NA; J gene: TRBJ1-1; D gene: NA; CDR3 DNA: TGCGCCAGCAGCCAAGTGCGGGAGGGGGAAGCTTTCTTT; CDR3 protein: CASSQVREGEAFF
V gene: TRBV29-1; clone size: NA; J gene: TRBJ1-1; D gene: TRBD1; CDR3 DNA: TGCAGCGTTGATAGTCGACCCTTACACAGGGGGGGGACTGAAGCTTTCTTT; CDR3 protein: CSVDSRPLHRGGTEAFF
V gene: TRBV28; clone size: NA; J gene: TRBJ2-1; D gene: NA; CDR3 DNA: TGTGCCAGCACCATCCCTGCCGTCAATTACAATGAGCAGTTCTTC; CDR3 protein: CASTIPAVNYNEQFF
V gene: TRBV6-2/TRBV6-3; clone size: NA; J gene: TRBJ1-5; D gene: NA; CDR3 DNA: TGTGCCAGCAGTTACCGACGGGGGAATCAGCCCCAGCATTTT; CDR3 protein: CASSYRRGNQPQHF
V gene: TRBV19; clone size: NA; J gene: TRBJ2-7; D gene: NA; CDR3 DNA: TGTGCCAGTATTACCCGGACAGAGAGCTACGAGCAGTACTTC; CDR3 protein: CASITRTESYEQYF
V gene: TRBV27; clone size: NA; J gene: TRBJ1-6; D gene: TRBD1; CDR3 DNA: TGTGCCAGCAGACCAGGGGGCTGGTCACCCCTCCACTTT; CDR3 protein: CASRPGGWSPLHF
V gene: TRBV20-1; clone size: NA; J gene: TRBJ2-2; D gene: TRBD2; CDR3 DNA: TGCAGTGCTAGTCTTGCTAGCGGGGGGGTCACCGGGGAGCTGTTTTTT; CDR3 protein: CSASLASGGVTGELFF
V gene: TRBV6-5; clone size: NA; J gene: TRBJ1-2; D gene: NA; CDR3 DNA: TGTGCCAGCAGCCTAGGTGGGGGATGGTCCTATGGCTACACCTTC; CDR3 protein: CASSLGGGWSYGYTF
V gene: TRBV5-1; clone size: NA; J gene: TRBJ1-4; D gene: NA; CDR3 DNA: TGCGCCAGCAGCGTCGTGTGGGGGAATGAAAAACTGTTTTTT; CDR3 protein: CASSVVWGNEKLFF
V gene: TRBV30; clone size: NA; J gene: TRBJ2-5; D gene: TRBD2; CDR3 DNA: TGTGCCTGGAGTCCCTCGGCGGGGGGAGAGACCCAGTACTTC; CDR3 protein: CAWSPSAGGETQYF